This T cell receptor beta chain derives from a study of T cell responses to AZD1222 COVID-19 vaccine. General study results and limits: Of the AZD1222 recipients, only 5 or 6 were seropositive at baseline. Donors were largely white British and mainly female; clonal diversity was possibly underestimated. Spike-specific TCR depth and breadth grew after two AZD1222 doses. There were vaccine-associated CD4 TCRs across spike, dominant at 160-218 and 743-854.

To note about this clone: Its antigen is unidentified.

Assay: immunoSEQ multiplex PCR; the TCRdb copy retains only in-frame clones and omits some. The sample contains about 40,000 clones, approximately 88% of which appear only once. Sequenced material: peripheral blood, taken 28 days after the second AZD1222 dose. This receptor was taken from an adult who received the AZD1222 COVID-19 vaccine.

CDR3 residues: CASSLRVEGQETQYF. The CDR3 region has the DNA TGTGCCAGCAGCTTGAGGGTTGAGGGTCAAGAGACCCAGTACTTC. The J gene is TRBJ2-5, the V gene TRBV5-4; a possible D gene is TRBD2 (5 bases). The CDR3 has 15 residues. The V end was cut by 1 base, the J end by 2 bases, with 12 bases between. Germline V gene data show CDR1 as SGHNT and CDR2 as YYREEE (reference sequence).